This paragraph reports one T cell receptor beta chain. This sample was taken from a study of blood T cell repertoires in COVID-19. Study at large: Sites in the United States, Italy and Spain provided acute and convalescent COVID-19 samples.

Profiled with immunoSEQ multiplex PCR; TCRdb holds only in-frame clones, not every one. This table has over 200,000 clones, roughly 84% appearing once. The material sequenced was peripheral blood. The source is a man in his fifties with active or convalescent COVID-19.

The CDR3 sequence: CASSQYRGHYEQYF. CDR3 coding DNA: TGCGCCAGCAGTCAATACAGGGGGCACTACGAGCAGTACTTC. The chain joins TRBV23-1 to TRBJ2-7; 9 bases map to TRBD1. TRBV23-1 is flagged as an ORF with uncertain function. This CDR3 comprises 14 residues. J gave up 3 bases and V 1 base, and 1 base lay outside the gene matches.